This T cell receptor (beta chain) was captured in a study of PD-1 blockade in classical Hodgkin lymphoma. Study-wide results and caveats: By C4D1, CD4+ diversity increased significantly, especially in complete responders. Relapsed/refractory patients reportedly had lower baseline diversity than newly diagnosed patients.

A note on this clone: Antigen specificity is unknown.

V was shortened by 1 base and J by 4 bases, with 9 bases between the two germline ends. CDR3 size: 13 residues. CDR1 SGDLS and CDR2 YYNGEE come from the germline V gene. TCRdb's table, derived via immunoSEQ multiplex PCR, lists solely in-frame clones and lacks some. The data show some 16,000 clones, roughly 80% seen once. All patients relapsed after autologous stem cell transplantation, and brentuximab vedotin exposure varied. Classifying best responses yielded complete response, partial response or progressive disease. Sequenced here: peripheral blood mononuclear cells (PBMCs), sampled before the second cycle of nivolumab. The chain recombines TRBV9 with TRBJ2-7, with D hard to call. The source of this sequence is a human donor with classical Hodgkin lymphoma. The CDR3 bases are TGTGCCAGCAGCGTAAGTACAGAGTACGAGCAGTACTTC. As protein: CASSVSTEYEQYF.